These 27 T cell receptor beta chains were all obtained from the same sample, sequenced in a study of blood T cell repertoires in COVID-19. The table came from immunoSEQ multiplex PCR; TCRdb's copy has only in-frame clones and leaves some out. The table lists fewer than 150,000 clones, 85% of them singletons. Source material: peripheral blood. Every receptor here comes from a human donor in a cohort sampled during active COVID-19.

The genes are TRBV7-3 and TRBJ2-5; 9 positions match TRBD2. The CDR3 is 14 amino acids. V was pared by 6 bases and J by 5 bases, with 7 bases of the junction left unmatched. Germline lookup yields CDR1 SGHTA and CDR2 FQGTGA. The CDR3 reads CASSPSGGRETQYF. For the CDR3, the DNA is TGTGCCAGCAGTCCCAGCGGGGGGAGGGAGACCCAGTACTTC.

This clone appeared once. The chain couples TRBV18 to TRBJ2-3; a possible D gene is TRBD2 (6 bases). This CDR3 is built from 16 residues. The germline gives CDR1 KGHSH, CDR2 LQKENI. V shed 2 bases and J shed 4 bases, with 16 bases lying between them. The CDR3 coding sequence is TGTGCCAGCTCACCATTGCGGGGCCCCGGTTCAGATACGCAGTATTTT. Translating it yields CASSPLRGPGSDTQYF.

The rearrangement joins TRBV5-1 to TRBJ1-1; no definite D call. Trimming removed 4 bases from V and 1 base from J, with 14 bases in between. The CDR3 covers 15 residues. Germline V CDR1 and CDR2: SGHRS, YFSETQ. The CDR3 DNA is TGCGCCAGCAGCCCACCCCGGGATCCGAACACTGAAGCTTTCTTT. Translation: CASSPPRDPNTEAFF.

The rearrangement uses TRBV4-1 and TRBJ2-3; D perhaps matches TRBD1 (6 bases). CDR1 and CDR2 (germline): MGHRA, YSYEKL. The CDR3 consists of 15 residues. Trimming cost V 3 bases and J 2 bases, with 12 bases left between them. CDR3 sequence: CASSQAGVYTDTQYF. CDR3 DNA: TGCGCCAGCAGCCAGGCAGGGGTCTACACAGATACGCAGTATTTT.

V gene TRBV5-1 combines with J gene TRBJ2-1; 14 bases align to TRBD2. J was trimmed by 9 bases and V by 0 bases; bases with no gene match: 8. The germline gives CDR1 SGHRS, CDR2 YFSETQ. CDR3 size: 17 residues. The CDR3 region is CASSLAGTSGRSGEQFF. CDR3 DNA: TGCGCCAGCAGCTTGGCCGGGACTAGCGGGAGATCGGGTGAGCAGTTCTTC.

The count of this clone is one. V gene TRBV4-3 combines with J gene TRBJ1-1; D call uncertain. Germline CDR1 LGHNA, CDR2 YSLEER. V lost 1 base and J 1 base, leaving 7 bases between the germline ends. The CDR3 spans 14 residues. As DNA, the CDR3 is TGCGCCAGCAGCCAAGTTGGGAGGAACACTGAAGCTTTCTTT. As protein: CASSQVGRNTEAFF.

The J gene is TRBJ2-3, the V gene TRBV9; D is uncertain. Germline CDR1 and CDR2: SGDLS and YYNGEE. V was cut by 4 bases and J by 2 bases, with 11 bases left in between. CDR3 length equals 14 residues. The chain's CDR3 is CASSPQDLTDTQYF. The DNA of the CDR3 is TGTGCCAGCAGCCCCCAGGATCTCACAGATACGCAGTATTTT.

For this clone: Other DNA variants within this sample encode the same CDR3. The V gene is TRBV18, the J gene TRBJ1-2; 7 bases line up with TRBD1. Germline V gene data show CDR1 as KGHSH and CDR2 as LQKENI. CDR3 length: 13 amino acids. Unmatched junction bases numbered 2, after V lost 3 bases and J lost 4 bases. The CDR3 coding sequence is TGTGCCAGCTCACCCGGGACAGCCTATGGCTACACCTTC. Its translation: CASSPGTAYGYTF.

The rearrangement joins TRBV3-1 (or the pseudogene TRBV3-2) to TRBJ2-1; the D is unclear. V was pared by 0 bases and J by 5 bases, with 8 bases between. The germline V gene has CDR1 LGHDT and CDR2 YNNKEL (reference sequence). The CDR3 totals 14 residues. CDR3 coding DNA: TGTGCCAGCAGCCAAGACTTCGGTAACAATGAGCAGTTCTTC. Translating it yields CASSQDFGNNEQFF.

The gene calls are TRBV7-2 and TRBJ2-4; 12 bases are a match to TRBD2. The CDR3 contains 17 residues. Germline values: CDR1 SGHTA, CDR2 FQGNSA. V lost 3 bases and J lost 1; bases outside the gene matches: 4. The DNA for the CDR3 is TGTGCCAGCAGCTTCCTAGCGGGAGGGAGGGCCAAAAACATTCAGTACTTC. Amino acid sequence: CASSFLAGGRAKNIQYF.

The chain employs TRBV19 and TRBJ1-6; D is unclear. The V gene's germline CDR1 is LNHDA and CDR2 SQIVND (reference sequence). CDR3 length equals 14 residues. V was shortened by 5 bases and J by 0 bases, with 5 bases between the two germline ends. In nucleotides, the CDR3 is TGTGCCAGTAGTGGGAGCTCCTATAATTCACCCCTCCACTTT. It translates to CASSGSSYNSPLHF.

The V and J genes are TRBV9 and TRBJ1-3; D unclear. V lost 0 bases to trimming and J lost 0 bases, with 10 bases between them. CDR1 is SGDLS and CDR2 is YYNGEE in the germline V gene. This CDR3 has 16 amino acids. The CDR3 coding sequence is TGTGCCAGCAGCGTAGCCGAACAGCTCTCTGGAAACACCATATATTTT. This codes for CASSVAEQLSGNTIYF.

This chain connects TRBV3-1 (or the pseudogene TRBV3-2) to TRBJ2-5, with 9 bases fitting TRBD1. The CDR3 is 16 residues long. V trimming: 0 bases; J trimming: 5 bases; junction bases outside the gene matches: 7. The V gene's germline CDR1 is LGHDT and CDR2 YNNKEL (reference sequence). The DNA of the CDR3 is TGTGCCAGCAGCCAAGATTTGGGACAGGGAAGGGAGACCCAGTACTTC. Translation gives CASSQDLGQGRETQYF.

The CDR3 loop reads CASSGLNIQYF. The CDR3 nucleotides read TGTGCCAGCAGTGGGCTAAACATTCAGTACTTC. The chain has TRBV6-1 and TRBJ2-4, with D unclear. The germline V gene encodes CDR1 MNHNS and CDR2 SASEGT. V lost 4 bases and J lost 6, with 4 bases in between. This CDR3 is 11 amino acids long.

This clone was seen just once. The CDR3 DNA reads as TGTGCCAGCAGTAGCTCCGGGACAGGGGTGGGCAATGAGCAGTTCTTC. It translates to CASSSSGTGVGNEQFF. The chain links TRBV6-2 or TRBV6-3 to TRBJ2-1; TRBD1 matches 10 bases. The CDR3 is 16 amino acids. Germline V gene data show CDR1 as MNHEY and CDR2 as SVGEGT. J gave up 6 bases and V 5 bases, and 10 bases lay outside the gene matches.

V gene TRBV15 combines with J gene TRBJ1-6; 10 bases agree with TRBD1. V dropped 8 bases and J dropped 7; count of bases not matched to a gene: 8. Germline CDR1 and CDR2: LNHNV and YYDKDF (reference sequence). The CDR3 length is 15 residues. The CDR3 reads CATSGRGQGNSPLHF. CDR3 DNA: TGTGCCACCTCCGGGCGGGGACAGGGGAATTCACCCCTCCACTTT.

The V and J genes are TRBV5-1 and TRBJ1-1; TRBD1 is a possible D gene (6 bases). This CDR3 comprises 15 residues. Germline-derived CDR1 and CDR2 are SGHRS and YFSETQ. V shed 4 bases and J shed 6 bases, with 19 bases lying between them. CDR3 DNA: TGCGCCAGCAGCCCCGTCGACAGGTTTGGGGCTGAAGCTTTCTTT. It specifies CASSPVDRFGAEAFF.

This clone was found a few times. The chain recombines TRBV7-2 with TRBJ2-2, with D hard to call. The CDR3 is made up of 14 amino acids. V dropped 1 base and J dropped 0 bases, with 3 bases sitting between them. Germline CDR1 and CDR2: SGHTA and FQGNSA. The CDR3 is CASSLGANTGELFF. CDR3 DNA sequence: TGTGCCAGCAGCTTAGGCGCGAACACCGGGGAGCTGTTTTTT.

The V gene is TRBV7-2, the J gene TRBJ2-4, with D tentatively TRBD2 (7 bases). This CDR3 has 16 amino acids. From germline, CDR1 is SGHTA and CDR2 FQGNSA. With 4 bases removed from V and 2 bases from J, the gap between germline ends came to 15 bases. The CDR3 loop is CASSSRPGGPKNIQYF. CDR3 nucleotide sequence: TGTGCCAGCAGCTCACGCCCCGGGGGGCCCAAAAACATTCAGTACTTC.

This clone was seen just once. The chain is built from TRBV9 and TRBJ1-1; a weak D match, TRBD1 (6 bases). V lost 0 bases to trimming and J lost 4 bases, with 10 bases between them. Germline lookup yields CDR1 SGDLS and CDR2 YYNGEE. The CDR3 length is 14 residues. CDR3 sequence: CASSVAGGATEAFF. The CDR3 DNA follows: TGTGCCAGCAGCGTAGCTGGGGGGGCCACTGAAGCTTTCTTT.

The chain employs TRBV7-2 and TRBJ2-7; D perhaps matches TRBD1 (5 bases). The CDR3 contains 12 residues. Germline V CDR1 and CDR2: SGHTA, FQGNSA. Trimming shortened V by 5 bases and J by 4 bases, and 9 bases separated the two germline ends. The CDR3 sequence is CASSGAGYEQYF. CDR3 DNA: TGTGCCAGCAGCGGGGCCGGATACGAGCAGTACTTC.

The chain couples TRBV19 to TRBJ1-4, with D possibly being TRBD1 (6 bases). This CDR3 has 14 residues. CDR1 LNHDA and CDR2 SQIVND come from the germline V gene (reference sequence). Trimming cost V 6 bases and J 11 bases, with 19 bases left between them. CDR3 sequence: CASSQGQWGYKLFF. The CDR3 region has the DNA TGTGCCAGTAGCCAAGGACAGTGGGGGTACAAACTGTTTTTT. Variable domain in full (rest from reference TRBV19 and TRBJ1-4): DGGITQSPKYLFRKEGQNVTLSCEQNLNHDAMYWYRQDPGQGLRLIYYSQIVNDFQKGDIAEGYSVSREKKESFPLTVTSAQKNPTAFYLCASSQGQWGYKLFFGSGTQLSVL.

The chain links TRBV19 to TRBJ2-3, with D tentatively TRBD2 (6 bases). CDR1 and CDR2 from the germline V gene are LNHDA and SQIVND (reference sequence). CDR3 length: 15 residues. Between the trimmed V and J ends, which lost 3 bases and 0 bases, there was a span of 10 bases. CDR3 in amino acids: CASSISGTSTDTQYF. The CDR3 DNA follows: TGTGCCAGTAGTATTTCAGGGACTAGCACAGATACGCAGTATTTT.

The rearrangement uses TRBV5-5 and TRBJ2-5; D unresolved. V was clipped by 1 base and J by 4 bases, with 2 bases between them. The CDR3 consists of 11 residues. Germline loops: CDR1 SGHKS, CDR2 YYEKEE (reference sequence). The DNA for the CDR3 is TGTGCCAGCAGCTTGCGAGAGACCCAGTACTTC. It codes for CASSLRETQYF. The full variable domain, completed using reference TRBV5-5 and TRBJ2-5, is DAGVTQSPTHLIKTRGQQVTLRCSPISGHKSVSWYQQVLGQGPQFIFQYYEKEERGRGNFPDRFSARQFPNYSSELNVNALLLGDSALYLCASSLRETQYFGPGTRLLVL.

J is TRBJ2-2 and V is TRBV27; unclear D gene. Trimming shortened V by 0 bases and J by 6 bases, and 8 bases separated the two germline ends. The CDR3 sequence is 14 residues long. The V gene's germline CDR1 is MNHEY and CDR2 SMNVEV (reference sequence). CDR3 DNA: TGTGCCAGCAGTTTATCCCCTTTGTCCGGGGAGCTGTTTTTT. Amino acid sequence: CASSLSPLSGELFF.

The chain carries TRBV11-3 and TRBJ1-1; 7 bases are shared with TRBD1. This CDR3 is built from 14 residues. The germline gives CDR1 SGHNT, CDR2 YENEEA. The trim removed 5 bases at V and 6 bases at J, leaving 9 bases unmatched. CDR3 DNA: TGTGCCAGCAGCGGTCGACAGGGAGGAGCTGAAGCTTTCTTT. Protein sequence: CASSGRQGGAEAFF.

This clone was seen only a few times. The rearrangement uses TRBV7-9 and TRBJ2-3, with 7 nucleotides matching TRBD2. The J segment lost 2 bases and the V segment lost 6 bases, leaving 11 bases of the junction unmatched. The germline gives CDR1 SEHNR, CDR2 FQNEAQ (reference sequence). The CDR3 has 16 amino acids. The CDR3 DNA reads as TGTGCCAGCAGAACATTAGAGGGAGGGTTCACAGATACGCAGTATTTT. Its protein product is CASRTLEGGFTDTQYF.